This TCR beta chain was identified in a study of chemoradiotherapy in HPV16-positive cancers. Study information: Candidate HPV-specific clones and shared TCR motifs came from a couple of HPV16-positive patients. Study results and caveats: In HPV16-positive patients, HPV-responsive T-cell expansion tracked better recurrence-free survival. Non-HPV-specific T cells did not expand in tumors during treatment, whereas candidate HPV-specific clones and E7-related motifs did.

Sequencing used immunoSEQ multiplex PCR; TCRdb keeps in-frame clones, though not all of them. The sample records tens of thousands of clones, around 84% being singletons. This CDR3 is built from 16 residues. Trimming removed 0 bases at V and 4 bases at J, with 17 bases between. The germline V gene encodes CDR1 SGDLS and CDR2 YYNGEE. As to this clone: Its antigen is unidentified.

V is TRBV9 and J is TRBJ2-7, with D perhaps TRBD1 (7 bases). This specimen consisted of blood, obtained from a patient who underwent chemoradiotherapy. This TCR was recovered from a human donor with HPV-associated anogenital cancer. Here the CDR3 DNA reads TGTGCCAGCAGCGTAGATCCCCAGGGGGGAATGTACGAGCAGTACTTC. Translation: CASSVDPQGGMYEQYF. Drawing the rest from reference TRBV9 and TRBJ2-7, the complete variable domain is DSGVTQTPKHLITATGQRVTLRCSPRSGDLSVYWYQQSLDQGLQFLIQYYNGEERAKGNILERFSAQQFPDLHSELNLSSLELGDSALYFCASSVDPQGGMYEQYFGPGTRLTVT.